This TCR beta chain was identified in a study of T-cell memory formation after mild COVID-19. As for the study in general: TCR clusters mostly belonged to single donors.

Findings of the study overall: Contracting clones localized mainly to CM and EM when CD4+ and mainly to EMRA when CD8+.

TCRdb itself ran the 5' RACE reads through MiXCR, one entry per CDR3 protein. The sample includes around 220,000 distinct CDR3 sequences, around 15% seen only once; the top ten take roughly 3.6%. This clonotype was counted a few times. Its antigen is as yet unknown. The CDR3 length is 14 residues. The germline V gene has CDR1 SGHTA and CDR2 FQGNSA. Deletions cut 1 base from V and 6 bases from J, with 10 bases between. The source material was PBMCs or a T cell subset sorted from them (not recorded which). The chain joins TRBV7-2 to TRBJ2-1; maybe TRBD2 (6 bases). This sequence originates from a man between 18 and 29 years old who had mild COVID-19 (a few samples of this study predate the infection). Cell type and time point are not known. The CDR3 reads CASSLGWGVNEQFF. The CDR3 bases are TGTGCCAGCAGCTTAGGTTGGGGGGTCAATGAGCAGTTCTTC.